This entry lists 3 T cell receptor beta chains sequenced from one sample in a study of read filtering for tumor transcriptome and immune sequencing. Molecular barcoded adaptors covering alpha/delta and beta/gamma chains were used on roughly 400 ng RNA. TCRdb re-analysed the reads in MiXCR, keeping a single row per CDR3 protein. The table lists about 22,000 distinct CDR3 sequences, about an eighth of them singletons. Material for sequencing was a population of CD138-negative cells sorted from bone marrow. All receptors come from a donor over 35 with multiple myeloma.

This clonotype was found many times. The rearrangement joins TRBV19 to TRBJ2-1, with TRBD2 as a possible D gene (6 bases). This CDR3 has 15 amino acids. The V gene's germline CDR1 is LNHDA and CDR2 SQIVND (reference sequence). The V and J ends lost 4 bases and 9 bases respectively, with 19 bases between them. This chain's CDR3 is CASSRTGAGRLEQFF. DNA of the CDR3: TGTGCCAGTAGTAGGACGGGAGCAGGTCGGCTTGAGCAGTTCTTC.

This clonotype has ten or more counts. The chain combines TRBV18 with TRBJ1-2; 8 positions match TRBD1. The germline CDR1 and CDR2 sequences are KGHSH and LQKENI. After removal of 3 bases from V and 6 bases from J, the junction contained 9 bases not matched to a gene. The length of the CDR3 is 15 residues. CDR3 region: CASSPPTWTGNGYTF. CDR3 in DNA: TGTGCCAGCTCACCCCCTACTTGGACAGGGAATGGCTACACCTTC.

This clonotype is a singleton in its sample. The final CDR3 position lacks the conserved phenylalanine or tryptophan, pointing to a likely read error. This chain joins TRBV5-1 and TRBJ2-1; 10 bases map to TRBD2. The CDR3 is 14 residues long. With V trimmed by 7 bases and J by 9 bases, 10 bases remained unmatched. Germline CDR1 is SGHRS and CDR2 is YFSETQ. The CDR3 loop is CASSPTSGMSEQFS. The CDR3, as DNA: TGCGCCAGCTCCCCTACTAGCGGGATGTCTGAGCAGTTCTCT.